This T cell receptor beta chain was identified during a study of cytomegalovirus exposure and HLA in healthy donors. General observations from the study: There was a cluster of highly shared sequence variants that was likely a sequencing artifact. Researchers counted about 150 TCR beta chains as cytomegalovirus-associated. Earlier analysis looked at TCR beta V segments, and most were productive about 90% or about 30% of the time. Per a later analysis, HLA-associated TCR beta chains showed more clonal expansion than other, equally common TCR beta chains.

PCR primers comprised 60 Vbeta and 13 Jbeta primers. The protocol was immunoSEQ multiplex PCR, while the TCRdb copy is restricted to in-frame clones and leaves out a portion. Of approximately 170,000 clones listed, approximately 81% are singletons. This clone was detected a few times. Its target is unknown. The TCR sequence derives from a man aged 45-65 years in good health and CMV-seropositive. Sequencing input: PBMCs.

The CDR3 coding sequence is TGTGCCAGCAGTGAAGCTTACACCGGGGAGCTGTTTTTT. Protein: CASSEAYTGELFF. This chain links TRBV6-4 with TRBJ2-2; no clear D gene. Per the germline V gene, CDR1 is MRHNA and CDR2 is SNTAGT. This CDR3 comprises 13 residues. Trimming took 3 bases from V and 3 from J, leaving 5 bases between them.